This T cell receptor beta chain was obtained from a study of monozygotic twins with inflammatory bowel disease. Notes on the study in general: IBD patients displayed reduced TCRbeta diversity (inverse Simpson) when set against healthy co-twins. Repertoire similarity did not separate concordant from discordant twins, possibly from limited power.

The team made cDNA by running eight separate reactions for each sample. Following a re-call of the 5' RACE reads, TCRdb has one entry per CDR3 protein and lacks DNA. The ten top clones account for 1% to 1.5%, within a sample of over 120,000 distinct CDR3 sequences. A remark on this clonotype: Antigen specificity is unknown.

CDR1 and CDR2 (germline): SGHNT, YYREEE (reference sequence). The CDR3 is 12 residues long. The chain recombines TRBV5-4 with TRBJ2-7. The clonotype was recovered from a human donor with ulcerative colitis or Crohn's disease, or a healthy co-twin of an affected twin (not recorded which). The sequenced sample consisted of blood. CDR3 in amino acids: CASSLAMREQYF.